The clone carrying this T cell receptor (beta chain) was seen many times. The data stem from a study of spatial heterogeneity in lung cancer. Across the study: PBMC collected at follow-up were sequenced when available, a median of around two years after resection.

CDR3 size: 15 residues. Germline values: CDR1 LNHDA, CDR2 SQIVND (reference sequence). Trimming took 5 bases from V and 3 from J, leaving 14 bases between them. Time point reported: blood at routine non-recurrence follow-up after resection. Sequencing was performed on whole RNA extracted from tumor and nontumor lung tissue, or from frozen PBMC, and the material was left unsorted. One entry per CDR3 protein, called by TCRdb with MiXCR from the 5' RACE reads. The sample holds about 120,000 distinct CDR3 sequences; 10% to 15% are singletons and the top ten take 16%. Sample: PBMCs, taken at follow-up. The rearrangement uses TRBV19 and TRBJ1-5; D uncertain. The receptor was derived from a male donor with early-stage non-small cell lung cancer. The CDR3 is CASSLQETANQPQHF. DNA for the CDR3: TGTGCCAGTAGTCTTCAAGAGACCGCCAATCAGCCCCAGCATTTT.